Below are 7 T cell receptor beta chains sequenced from a single sample in a study of T cell responses to AZD1222 COVID-19 vaccine. Assay: immunoSEQ multiplex PCR; the TCRdb copy retains only in-frame clones and omits some. Of about 130,000 clones listed, more than 75% were seen once; the top ten hold approximately 4%. This sample comprised peripheral blood, obtained on day 0 of AZD1222 vaccination. The receptors here all came from an adult in good health.

This chain connects TRBV2 to TRBJ2-5, with D possibly TRBD2 on 5 matching bases. The CDR3 is 14 residues long. Germline V gene sequence: CDR1 SNHLY, CDR2 FYNNEI. V dropped 2 bases and J dropped 7 bases, with 14 bases sitting between them. The CDR3 sequence: CASSEMAREGTQYF. The CDR3 coding sequence is TGTGCCAGCAGTGAAATGGCTAGAGAGGGGACCCAGTACTTC.

This sequence joins TRBV7-2 and TRBJ2-7; D is unresolved. The CDR3 spans 16 residues. V lost 0 bases to trimming and J lost 2 bases, with 14 bases between them. CDR1 SGHTA and CDR2 FQGNSA come from the germline V gene. CDR3 sequence: CASSLAPVPSPYEQYF. The DNA of the CDR3 is TGTGCCAGCAGCTTAGCGCCGGTCCCGAGCCCCTACGAGCAGTACTTC.

The chain has TRBV28 and TRBJ1-2; D call uncertain. The ends were cut back, 5 bases at V and 7 bases at J, with 26 bases in the middle. This CDR3 is 17 amino acids long. Germline CDR1 and CDR2: MDHEN and SYDVKM. The DNA of the CDR3 is TGTGCCAGCAGTCCCGATGGCCTACCTCGAGGGATAGGTGGCTACACCTTC. Translating it yields CASSPDGLPRGIGGYTF.

This chain connects TRBV29-1 to TRBJ2-7; 11 nucleotides match TRBD1. V trimming: 7 bases; J trimming: 5 bases; junction bases outside the gene matches: 1. The CDR3 has 11 amino acids. Germline loops: CDR1 SQVTM, CDR2 ANQGSEA. Written as DNA, the CDR3 is TGCAGCGCGGGACAGGGGGACGAGCAGTACTTC. Translating it yields CSAGQGDEQYF.

The chain recombines TRBV10-3 with TRBJ1-6; D remains ambiguous. The CDR3 loop spans 14 amino acids. CDR1 is ENHRY, CDR2 SYGVKD, per germline. Trimming shortened V by 4 bases and J by 2 bases, and 6 bases separated the two germline ends. CDR3 region: CAISAGAYNSPLHF. The CDR3 nucleotides read TGTGCCATCAGTGCCGGGGCCTATAATTCACCCCTCCACTTT.

V and J are TRBV7-3 and TRBJ2-2, with TRBD1 matching over 12 bases. The J segment lost 6 bases and the V segment lost 6 bases, leaving 11 bases of the junction unmatched. CDR1 SGHTA and CDR2 FQGTGA come from the germline V gene. The CDR3 has 17 residues. The CDR3 DNA sequence: TGTGCCAGCAGGTTCCTTCCGGGACAGGGGGCCTCCGGGGAGCTGTTTTTT. Translated, it gives CASRFLPGQGASGELFF.

J is TRBJ1-2 and V is TRBV27; D not certain. V lost 2 bases and J 4 bases, leaving 14 bases between the germline ends. CDR1 MNHEY and CDR2 SMNVEV come from the germline V gene (reference sequence). The CDR3 runs 15 residues. The CDR3 is CASSLTGSGPYGYTF. In nucleotides, the CDR3 is TGTGCCAGCAGTTTAACCGGGAGCGGTCCCTATGGCTACACCTTC.